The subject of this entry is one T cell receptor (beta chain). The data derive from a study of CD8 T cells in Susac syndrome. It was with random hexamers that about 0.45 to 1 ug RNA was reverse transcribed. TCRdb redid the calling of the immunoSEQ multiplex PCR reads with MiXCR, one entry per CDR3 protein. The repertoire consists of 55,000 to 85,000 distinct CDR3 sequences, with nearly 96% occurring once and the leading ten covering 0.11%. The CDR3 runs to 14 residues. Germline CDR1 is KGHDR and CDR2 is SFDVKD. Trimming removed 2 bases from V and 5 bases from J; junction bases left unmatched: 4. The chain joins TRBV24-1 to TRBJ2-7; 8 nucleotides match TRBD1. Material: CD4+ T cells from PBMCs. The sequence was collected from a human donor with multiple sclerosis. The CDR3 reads CATSDSDRGHEQYF. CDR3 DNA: TGTGCCACCAGTGATTCCGACAGGGGACACGAGCAGTACTTC.